What follows are 28 T cell receptor beta chains derived from one specimen sequenced in a study of human T cells and chemical hapten exposure. In TCRdb, the RACE reads were re-called with MiXCR into one record per CDR3 protein. Of tens of thousands of distinct CDR3 sequences listed, less than 15% are singletons. The time point is: pre-sensitization, week 0. Treatment indicated: therapeutic diphenylcyclopropenone sensitization with weekly scalp DPC. Here the sequenced sample was whole blood, taken in connection with sensitization to the hapten diphenylcyclopropenone (DPC). The receptors were gathered from a woman between 50 and 59 years old with alopecia areata. Some clones in this sample may be carry-over from other donors' samples.

This clonotype was recorded a few times. The chain has TRBV7-2 and TRBJ2-3, with D possibly being TRBD2 (5 bases). Trimming shortened V by 1 base and J by 3 bases, and 14 bases separated the two germline ends. CDR1 is SGHTA, CDR2 FQGNSA, per germline. The CDR3 contains 16 residues. This chain's CDR3 is CASSLDHGIATDTQYF. The CDR3 nucleotides are TGTGCCAGCAGCTTAGATCACGGGATAGCAACAGATACGCAGTATTTT.

This clonotype showed up just a few times. J is TRBJ2-2 and V is TRBV29-1; D not certain. CDR1 and CDR2 from the germline V gene are SQVTM and ANQGSEA. The V and J ends lost 4 bases and 0 bases respectively, with 3 bases between them. This CDR3 region has 12 residues. The CDR3 nucleotides read TGCAGCGTTGCACCGAACACCGGGGAGCTGTTTTTT. Translation gives CSVAPNTGELFF.

The rearrangement joins TRBV7-9 to TRBJ2-1; TRBD2 agrees at 13 bases. The length of the CDR3 is 15 residues. CDR1 is SEHNR, CDR2 FQNEAQ, per germline (reference sequence). Trimming took 5 bases from V and 9 from J; bases not matched to a gene: 7. CDR3 coding DNA: TGTGCCAGCAGCCGCGGACTAGCGGGAGAGAGTGAGCAGTTCTTC. It translates to CASSRGLAGESEQFF.

The table lists this clonotype with many counts. The CDR3 loop reads CASSPSDEHAQYF. CDR3 nucleotides: TGTGCCAGCTCACCATCGGATGAACATGCGCAGTATTTT. The chain uses TRBV18 and TRBJ2-3; D remains unclear. The germline V and J ends were trimmed by 2 bases and 10 bases, with 13 bases remaining between them. Germline V gene sequence: CDR1 KGHSH, CDR2 LQKENI. The CDR3 totals 13 residues.

This clonotype was observed at least ten times. The rearrangement uses TRBV6-1 and TRBJ1-2; weak D call: TRBD1 (6 bases). The V and J ends lost 8 bases and 2 bases respectively, with 12 bases between them. The CDR3 loop spans 13 amino acids. The germline V gene has CDR1 MNHNS and CDR2 SASEGT. The CDR3 coding sequence is TGTGCCAGCCGACCGGGACAAAACTATGGCTACACCTTC. Translation: CASRPGQNYGYTF.

The sample holds a few counts of this clonotype. The V call is TRBV12-3 or TRBV12-4, the J call TRBJ1-3; D perhaps matches TRBD1 (5 bases). Trimming stripped 7 bases from V and 7 bases from J, with 14 bases between. CDR3 length: 13 amino acids. The CDR3 region is CASTLGRRNTIYF. The CDR3 region has the DNA TGTGCCAGCACCTTGGGACGTCGGAACACCATATATTTT.

This clonotype has a handful of counts. The V gene is TRBV4-3, the J gene TRBJ2-7; D may correspond to TRBD1 or TRBD2 (5 bases each). CDR3 length: 13 amino acids. Germline CDR1 reads LGHNA; CDR2 reads YSLEER. Trimming pared 2 bases from V and 9 bases from J, leaving 14 bases between. Here the CDR3 DNA reads TGCGCCAGCAGCCAATCCCTCCGGGGCGGGCAGTACTTC. Protein: CASSQSLRGGQYF.

The CDR3 sequence is CASSLPGRSNEKLFF. CDR3 DNA sequence: TGTGCCAGCAGCTTGCCCGGACGGAGTAATGAAAAACTGTTTTTT. The chain combines TRBV5-5 with TRBJ1-4; D gene unclear. Germline loops: CDR1 SGHKS, CDR2 YYEKEE (reference sequence). The CDR3 consists of 15 residues. V was pared by 1 base and J by 4 bases, with 11 bases between.

This clonotype was observed many times. The rearrangement joins TRBV5-1 to TRBJ1-2; D possibly corresponds to TRBD1 (5 bases). Germline V gene lookup returns CDR1 SGHRS and CDR2 YFSETQ. CDR3 size: 15 residues. V lost 0 bases and J 0 bases, leaving 9 bases between the germline ends. CDR3 DNA: TGCGCCAGCAGCTTGGTACCAGGGCCTAACTATGGCTACACCTTC. It translates to CASSLVPGPNYGYTF.

This chain joins TRBV18 and TRBJ2-2; D unresolved. Germline CDR1 is KGHSH and CDR2 is LQKENI. Trimming pared 3 bases from V and 2 bases from J, leaving 7 bases between. The CDR3 spans 14 residues. This CDR3 is CASSPQKNTGELFF. CDR3 coding DNA: TGTGCCAGCTCACCCCAGAAAAACACCGGGGAGCTGTTTTTT.

At least ten counts were recorded for this clonotype. The CDR3 region has the DNA TGTGCCAGCAGTCCCGGGACAGGGTTTCTCGAGCAGTACTTC. Its translation is CASSPGTGFLEQYF. The rearrangement joins TRBV2 to TRBJ2-7; 9 bases agree with TRBD1. The J segment lost 6 bases and the V segment lost 5 bases, leaving 8 bases of the junction unmatched. This CDR3 comprises 14 residues. The germline gives CDR1 SNHLY, CDR2 FYNNEI. The variable domain in full, with the rest retrieved from reference TRBV2 and TRBJ2-7, is EPEVTQTPSHQVTQMGQEVILRCVPISNHLYFYWYRQILGQKVEFLVSFYNNEISEKSEIFDDQFSVERPDGSNFTLKIRSTKLEDSAMYFCASSPGTGFLEQYFGPGTRLTVT.

V usage is TRBV7-9 and J usage is TRBJ2-1, with D possibly being TRBD2 (5 bases). The CDR3 is made up of 13 amino acids. V was pared by 5 bases and J by 6 bases, with 11 bases between. CDR1 SEHNR and CDR2 FQNEAQ come from the germline V gene (reference sequence). CDR3 region: CASSTGLGNEQFF. DNA of the CDR3: TGTGCCAGCAGCACCGGACTCGGCAATGAGCAGTTCTTC.

This rearrangement joins TRBV29-1 to TRBJ2-7, with D perhaps TRBD2 (5 bases). Trimming removed 4 bases at V and 10 bases at J, with 14 bases between. There are 11 residues in the CDR3. CDR1 and CDR2 from the germline V gene are SQVTM and ANQGSEA. The CDR3 DNA reads as TGCAGCGTTGCGGACGGAGGCTCTCAGTACTTC. Its translation: CSVADGGSQYF.

This clonotype occurred a few times. The chain uses TRBV6-5 and TRBJ2-4; the D is unclear. The V gene's germline CDR1 is MNHEY and CDR2 SVGAGI. Deletions cut 2 bases from V and 3 bases from J, with 11 bases between. The CDR3 is 15 residues long. Here the CDR3 reads CASSYQFYGKNIQYF. DNA of the CDR3: TGTGCCAGCAGTTACCAGTTTTACGGCAAAAACATTCAGTACTTC.

The chain links TRBV12-3 or TRBV12-4 to TRBJ2-7; 7 bases align to TRBD2. V lost 2 bases and J lost 5; bases outside the gene matches: 12. This CDR3 region has 16 residues. CDR3 in amino acids: CASSLKGGPSRNEQYF. Written as DNA, the CDR3 is TGTGCCAGCAGTTTAAAGGGAGGGCCCTCGAGGAACGAGCAGTACTTC.

This clonotype has a handful of counts. This chain connects TRBV5-1 to TRBJ2-5, with D possibly matching TRBD2 (6 bases). Germline V gene sequence: CDR1 SGHRS, CDR2 YFSETQ. This CDR3 contains 16 residues. Trimming shortened V by 2 bases and J by 5 bases, and 19 bases separated the two germline ends. The CDR3 region is CASSLPRSVAGETQYF. CDR3 in DNA: TGCGCCAGCAGCTTACCGCGAAGCGTGGCGGGGGAGACCCAGTACTTC.

The chain joins TRBV9 to TRBJ2-7; the match to TRBD2 covers 9 bases. After removal of 0 bases from V and 6 bases from J, the junction contained 4 bases not matched to a gene. There are 14 residues in the CDR3. From germline, CDR1 is SGDLS and CDR2 YYNGEE. As DNA, the CDR3 is TGTGCCAGCAGCGTAGTGGGACTAGCTGCCGAGCAGTACTTC. Its protein product is CASSVVGLAAEQYF.

In its sample, this clonotype was seen a few times. DNA of the CDR3: TGTGCCAGCAGCCCAACTAGCGGGAACACCGGGGAGCTGTTTTTT. Its translation: CASSPTSGNTGELFF. The chain carries TRBV11-3 and TRBJ2-2, with TRBD2 matching over 8 bases. Germline lookup yields CDR1 SGHNT and CDR2 YENEEA. V trimming: 5 bases; J trimming: 1 base; junction bases outside the gene matches: 3. This CDR3 is built from 15 residues.

The chain has TRBV6-5 and TRBJ1-5; D perhaps matches TRBD1 (6 bases). V dropped 0 bases and J dropped 2 bases, with 11 bases sitting between them. Per the germline V gene, CDR1 is MNHEY and CDR2 is SVGAGI. The CDR3 extends over 16 amino acids. The CDR3 sequence is CASSYSANRGNQPQHF. The CDR3 DNA follows: TGTGCCAGCAGTTACTCAGCTAACAGGGGCAATCAGCCCCAGCATTTT.

A few counts support this clonotype. V usage is TRBV5-6 and J usage is TRBJ2-7; 7 bases are shared with TRBD1. Germline CDR1 SGHDT, CDR2 YYEEEE. The CDR3 is 15 residues long. V dropped 4 bases and J dropped 1; count of bases not matched to a gene: 8. The CDR3 sequence is CASSLGQEDSYEQYF. In nucleotides, the CDR3 is TGTGCCAGCAGCCTAGGACAGGAAGATTCCTACGAGCAGTACTTC.

This chain connects TRBV29-1 to TRBJ2-3; D possibly corresponds to TRBD1 (6 bases). Germline CDR1 SQVTM, CDR2 ANQGSEA. V was cut by 4 bases and J by 2 bases, with 13 bases left in between. The CDR3 sequence is 14 residues long. DNA for the CDR3: TGCAGCGTTGTTAGGGGGACCCCCACAGATACGCAGTATTTT. Translation gives CSVVRGTPTDTQYF.

This clonotype was recorded a few times. The chain carries TRBV7-6 and TRBJ2-1; TRBD2 agrees at 8 bases. V shed 7 bases, J shed 7 bases, and the junction held 24 bases outside the gene matches. Germline lookup yields CDR1 SGHVS and CDR2 FNYEAQ. The CDR3 loop spans 19 amino acids. CDR3 region: CASTRTWGYNAGGVNEQFF. The DNA of the CDR3 is TGTGCCAGCACTCGAACATGGGGTTACAACGCGGGAGGAGTTAATGAGCAGTTCTTC.

The table lists this clonotype with a few counts. CDR3 residues: CSVPKIPGLAGGVHNEQFF. The CDR3 DNA sequence: TGCAGCGTTCCTAAAATCCCGGGACTAGCGGGGGGCGTACACAATGAGCAGTTCTTC. The rearrangement uses TRBV29-1 and TRBJ2-1; TRBD2 agrees at 15 bases. Trimming cost V 5 bases and J 5 bases; bases outside gene matches: 16. The germline gives CDR1 SQVTM, CDR2 ANQGSEA. The CDR3 totals 19 residues.

In its sample, this clonotype was seen a few times. The gene calls are TRBV6-6 and TRBJ1-6; D is unresolved. Germline CDR1 and CDR2: MNHNY and SVGAGI (reference sequence). V was shortened by 0 bases and J by 5 bases, with 5 bases between the two germline ends. The CDR3 is 14 residues long. As DNA, the CDR3 is TGTGCCAGCAGTTACTCGTCAAATAATTCACCCCTCCACTTT. Amino acids: CASSYSSNNSPLHF.

There are many counts of this clonotype. The chain employs TRBV29-1 and TRBJ1-1; 9 nucleotides match TRBD1. Germline values: CDR1 SQVTM, CDR2 ANQGSEA. The CDR3 spans 12 residues. V lost 5 bases, J lost 2 bases, and 0 bases stayed unmatched. The CDR3 loop reads CSVTGGNTEAFF. For the CDR3, the DNA is TGCAGCGTTACAGGGGGCAACACTGAAGCTTTCTTT.

Here the CDR3 reads CASSPVGTNNEQFF. CDR3 DNA sequence: TGCGCCAGCAGCCCGGTGGGTACCAACAATGAGCAGTTCTTC. The J gene is TRBJ2-1, the V gene TRBV5-1, with D unresolved. The germline CDR1 and CDR2 sequences are SGHRS and YFSETQ. This CDR3 contains 14 residues. Trimming left V 4 bases short and J 5 bases short, with 13 bases between.

V gene TRBV29-1 combines with J gene TRBJ2-7; perhaps TRBD1 as D (6 bases). The CDR3 consists of 12 residues. CDR1 SQVTM and CDR2 ANQGSEA come from the germline V gene. The germline V and J ends were trimmed by 4 bases and 3 bases, with 10 bases remaining between them. The CDR3: CSVVPQGYEQYF. The CDR3 DNA reads TGCAGCGTTGTCCCACAGGGCTACGAGCAGTACTTC.

This clonotype has a count of ten or more. The CDR3 nucleotides are TGTGCCAGCAGTGCCGGGACTAGCGGCACAGATACGCAGTATTTT. Encoded protein: CASSAGTSGTDTQYF. V usage is TRBV9 and J usage is TRBJ2-3; 10 bases map to TRBD2. The germline gives CDR1 SGDLS, CDR2 YYNGEE. There are 15 residues in the CDR3. The V and J ends lost 5 bases and 1 base, in that order; junction bases with no gene match: 4.